The 25 T cell receptor beta chains below all came from one sample that was sequenced in a study of shared clonotypes between healthy human individuals. The assay was immunoSEQ multiplex PCR, and TCRdb's table has in-frame clones only and misses some. The table has 1,400,000 or so clones, 98% to 99% seen once. Sequenced material: naive CD4+ T cells sorted from blood. Subset: CD45RA+ positively selected. Source of these receptors: a man aged 25-45 years in good health.

This chain joins TRBV9 and TRBJ1-5; D remains unclear. This CDR3 has 13 residues. V shed 0 bases and J shed 4 bases, with 5 bases lying between them. The germline V gene has CDR1 SGDLS and CDR2 YYNGEE. The CDR3 reads CASSVDQNQPQHF. The CDR3 DNA sequence: TGTGCCAGCAGCGTAGATCAGAATCAGCCCCAGCATTTT. Together with reference TRBV9 and TRBJ1-5, the CDR3 gives the full variable domain: DSGVTQTPKHLITATGQRVTLRCSPRSGDLSVYWYQQSLDQGLQFLIQYYNGEERAKGNILERFSAQQFPDLHSELNLSSLELGDSALYFCASSVDQNQPQHFGDGTRLSIL.

This chain links TRBV15 with TRBJ2-7; 10 nucleotides align to TRBD1. The CDR3 sequence is 15 residues long. The germline V gene has CDR1 LNHNV and CDR2 YYDKDF (reference sequence). J lost 3 bases, V lost 1 base, and 3 bases had no gene match. CDR3 in amino acids: CATSRGGTGDYEQYF. The CDR3 bases are TGTGCCACCAGCAGAGGAGGGACAGGGGACTACGAGCAGTACTTC.

The chain recombines TRBV2 with TRBJ2-7; no clear D. Trimming removed 7 bases from V and 0 bases from J, with 13 bases in between. CDR1 and CDR2 from the germline V gene are SNHLY and FYNNEI. This CDR3 is built from 14 residues. CDR3 sequence: CASNYRLHSYEQYF. Here the CDR3 DNA reads TGTGCCAGCAATTACCGCCTCCACTCCTACGAGCAGTACTTC.

This chain joins TRBV19 and TRBJ2-5, with TRBD2 matching 7 bases. V gave up 9 bases and J gave up 0 bases; unmatched junction bases: 10. Germline V gene sequence: CDR1 LNHDA, CDR2 SQIVND (reference sequence). This CDR3 is 15 amino acids long. CDR3 protein: CASRTREGNQETQYF. DNA for the CDR3: TGTGCCAGCCGGACTAGGGAGGGCAACCAAGAGACCCAGTACTTC.

The genes are TRBV27 and TRBJ2-7; 9 bases are a match to TRBD1. Trimming cost V 4 bases and J 7 bases; bases outside gene matches: 14. This CDR3 is built from 16 residues. CDR1 MNHEY and CDR2 SMNVEV come from the germline V gene (reference sequence). The CDR3 DNA sequence: TGTGCCAGCAGTTCCTATAGGCGGGACAGGGTAGGAGAGCAGTACTTC. This translates into CASSSYRRDRVGEQYF.

As to this clone: The junction differs from germline at one of its ends, possibly a read error. The chain combines TRBV27 with TRBJ2-5; D gene ambiguous. The germline V gene has CDR1 MNHEY and CDR2 SMNVEV (reference sequence). The length of the CDR3 is 13 residues. CDR3 in DNA: TGTGCCAGCAGCCTAGGGTGGGGTGCGACCGAGTACTTC. It specifies CASSLGWGATEYF.

This sequence joins TRBV19 and TRBJ1-2; TRBD1 agrees at 8 bases. V was clipped by 4 bases and J by 6 bases; unmatched bases: 4. Looked up from germline, CDR1 is LNHDA and CDR2 is SQIVND (reference sequence). The CDR3 covers 13 residues. The CDR3 DNA sequence: TGTGCCAGTAGTACCTGGGACAGGAATGGCTACACCTTC. It yields the protein CASSTWDRNGYTF.

The gene calls are TRBV19 and TRBJ1-5, with D possibly matching TRBD1 (6 bases). This CDR3 spans 14 amino acids. The V end was cut by 8 bases, the J end by 2 bases, with 13 bases between. Per the germline V gene, CDR1 is LNHDA and CDR2 is SQIVND (reference sequence). The chain's CDR3 is CASRDRRGNQPQHF. The CDR3 bases are TGTGCCAGTCGAGACAGGCGGGGCAATCAGCCCCAGCATTTT.

The CDR3, as DNA: TGTGCCAGCAGCGAACCCGGGACTAGCGACCCTACAGATACGCAGTATTTT. It is translated as CASSEPGTSDPTDTQYF. This chain connects TRBV11-2 to TRBJ2-3, with 10 positions matching TRBD2. The germline gives CDR1 SGHAT, CDR2 FQNNGV. With 5 bases clipped from V and 3 bases from J, the junction kept 11 bases outside the gene matches. The CDR3 runs 17 residues.

V is TRBV11-2 and J is TRBJ2-1; 8 bases agree with TRBD2. V lost 5 bases to trimming and J lost 7 bases; unmatched junction nucleotides: 13. Germline lookup yields CDR1 SGHAT and CDR2 FQNNGV. The CDR3 sequence is 16 residues long. The CDR3 reads CASSTTSGRAVNEQFF. CDR3 DNA: TGTGCCAGCAGCACCACGAGCGGGAGAGCTGTGAATGAGCAGTTCTTC.

V usage is TRBV7-2 and J usage is TRBJ2-7, with D tentatively TRBD2 (6 bases). V was trimmed by 2 bases and J by 9 bases, leaving 29 bases between them. The CDR3 loop spans 18 amino acids. Germline CDR1 and CDR2: SGHTA and FQGNSA. This CDR3 reads CASSLSPGLAPPYEGQYF. The CDR3 region has the DNA TGTGCCAGCAGCTTAAGCCCGGGGCTAGCGCCTCCCTACGAAGGGCAGTACTTC.

On this clone: A read error is possible here, since a much larger clone lies one base away. The sample contains more than one DNA sequence encoding this CDR3. The rearrangement uses TRBV2 and TRBJ2-7; 9 nucleotides line up with TRBD2. This CDR3 is 15 amino acids long. Per the germline V gene, CDR1 is SNHLY and CDR2 is FYNNEI. V trimming: 6 bases; J trimming: 3 bases; junction bases outside the gene matches: 9. DNA of the CDR3: TGTGCCAGCAGCCCGGGACTAGCTGATTACTACGAGCAGTACTTC. This translates into CASSPGLADYYEQYF.

This clone was recorded only once. The V gene is TRBV6-1, the J gene TRBJ2-7; 10 bases agree with TRBD1. The germline gives CDR1 MNHNS, CDR2 SASEGT. The CDR3 extends over 14 amino acids. With 5 bases clipped from V and 3 bases from J, the junction kept 4 bases outside the gene matches. For the CDR3, the DNA is TGTGCCAGCAGTTGGGACAGGGGATTCTACGAGCAGTACTTC. Protein sequence: CASSWDRGFYEQYF.

The genes are TRBV7-9 and TRBJ2-7; 8 nucleotides align to TRBD1. V dropped 0 bases and J dropped 4; count of bases not matched to a gene: 2. From germline, CDR1 is SEHNR and CDR2 FQNEAQ (reference sequence). The CDR3 runs to 14 residues. Written as DNA, the CDR3 is TGTGCCAGCAGCTTAGCGACAGGGGCGTACGAGCAGTACTTC. Translation gives CASSLATGAYEQYF.

The chain uses TRBV11-2 and TRBJ2-3; TRBD1 matches at 10 bases. The germline CDR1 and CDR2 sequences are SGHAT and FQNNGV. The trim removed 1 base at V and 2 bases at J, leaving 6 bases unmatched. CDR3 length: 17 residues. CDR3 nucleotides: TGTGCCAGCAGCTTAGGGGGACAGGGGAGATACACAGATACGCAGTATTTT. Its protein product is CASSLGGQGRYTDTQYF.

The chain links TRBV7-6 to TRBJ2-3, with D possibly TRBD2 on 5 matching bases. This CDR3 has 14 amino acids. V was shortened by 3 bases and J by 2 bases, with 9 bases between the two germline ends. Germline CDR1 reads SGHVS; CDR2 reads FNYEAQ. This CDR3 reads CASSFRAVTDTQYF. CDR3 in DNA: TGTGCCAGCAGCTTTAGAGCGGTCACAGATACGCAGTATTTT.

This chain joins TRBV7-8 and TRBJ2-7; 7 nucleotides match TRBD1. CDR1 is SGHVS, CDR2 FQNEAQ, per germline. This CDR3 comprises 18 residues. J gave up 5 bases and V 3 bases, and 19 bases lay outside the gene matches. The CDR3 nucleotides are TGTGCCAGCAGCTTTACCGCGACCCAGAGGGGACAGAAGCACGAGCAGTACTTC. Its protein is CASSFTATQRGQKHEQYF.

Comments on this clone: A read error may account for a junction end that differs from germline. This same CDR3 is encoded by further DNA sequences in the sample. The chain couples TRBV29-1 to TRBJ2-3, with TRBD2 identical over 11 bases. CDR3 length equals 15 residues. From germline, CDR1 is SQVTM and CDR2 ANQGSEA. CDR3 in amino acids: CSVEGTSGSTDTQYF. The DNA of the CDR3 is TGCAGCGTCGAAGGAACTAGCGGGAGTACAGATACGCAGTATTTT.

The gene calls are TRBV5-1 and TRBJ2-5; D is possibly TRBD1 or TRBD2 (5 bases each). Per germline, CDR1 SGHRS and CDR2 YFSETQ. The CDR3 runs to 14 residues. Trimming pared 1 base from V and 3 bases from J, leaving 10 bases between. CDR3 protein: CASSLWDVEETQYF. In DNA form, the CDR3 reads TGCGCCAGCAGCTTGTGGGACGTTGAAGAGACCCAGTACTTC.

The rearrangement uses TRBV2 and TRBJ2-7, with D tentatively TRBD1 (6 bases). This CDR3 is built from 13 residues. Trimming stripped 7 bases from V and 3 bases from J, with 13 bases between. The V gene's germline CDR1 is SNHLY and CDR2 FYNNEI. CDR3 sequence reads: CASTRDILYEQYF. CDR3 DNA: TGTGCCAGCACCCGGGACATCCTCTACGAGCAGTACTTC.

The chain has TRBV7-3 and TRBJ2-1; 12 positions match TRBD2. Germline trimming cut 4 bases from V and 0 bases from J; bases unmatched to any gene: 7. The CDR3 has 18 residues. The germline CDR1 and CDR2 sequences are SGHTA and FQGTGA. The CDR3 sequence is CASSSGLAGRGSYNEQFF. CDR3 sequence (DNA): TGTGCCAGCAGCTCAGGACTAGCGGGACGGGGCTCCTACAATGAGCAGTTCTTC. Full variable domain (outside the CDR3, taken from reference TRBV7-3 and TRBJ2-1): GAGVSQTPSNKVTEKGKYVELRCDPISGHTALYWYRQSLGQGPEFLIYFQGTGAADDSGLPNDRFFAVRPEGSVSTLKIQRTERGDSAVYLCASSSGLAGRGSYNEQFFGPGTRLTVL.

J is TRBJ1-5 and V is TRBV11-2; D remains ambiguous. V lost 1 base and J lost 4, with 17 bases in between. The CDR3 totals 17 residues. In germline, CDR1 is SGHAT, CDR2 FQNNGV. The CDR3 bases are TGTGCCAGCAGCTTAGGACCGGGCGGGGTGGAAAATCAGCCCCAGCATTTT. Residues: CASSLGPGGVENQPQHF.

This chain joins TRBV10-3 and TRBJ2-7, with a tentative D call TRBD2 (6 bases). Trimming cost V 6 bases and J 2 bases, with 14 bases left between them. CDR3 length: 14 residues. CDR1 is ENHRY, CDR2 SYGVKD, per germline. DNA of the CDR3: TGTGCCATCAGCCCGCTCGGGAGAACCTACGAGCAGTACTTC. This sequence encodes CAISPLGRTYEQYF.

The J gene is TRBJ2-7, the V gene TRBV5-1, with TRBD2 as a possible D gene (5 bases). Per germline, CDR1 SGHRS and CDR2 YFSETQ. CDR3 length equals 15 residues. Trimming shortened V by 0 bases and J by 4 bases, and 14 bases separated the two germline ends. The CDR3 DNA reads as TGCGCCAGCAGCTTGGCCGGGCAGGAGGCATACGAGCAGTACTTC. Its protein product is CASSLAGQEAYEQYF.

The chain couples TRBV7-9 to TRBJ1-2; weak D call: TRBD1 (6 bases). Germline-derived CDR1 and CDR2 are SEHNR and FQNEAQ (reference sequence). This CDR3 region has 17 residues. The V end lost 4 bases, the J end lost 5 bases, and 23 bases lay between the germline ends. The CDR3 protein is CASSSNFRTVQAYGYTF. CDR3 nucleotides: TGTGCCAGCAGCTCTAACTTCCGGACAGTTCAAGCGTATGGCTACACCTTC. The full variable domain, in which reference TRBV7-9 and TRBJ1-2 provide the parts outside the CDR3, is DTGVSQNPRHKITKRGQNVTFRCDPISEHNRLYWYRQTLGQGPEFLTYFQNEAQLEKSRLLSDRFSAERPKGSFSTLEIQRTEQGDSAMYLCASSSNFRTVQAYGYTFGSGTRLTVV.